The clone carrying this TCR beta chain was seen repeatedly, ten times or more. Its antigen is still unknown. Sequencing was performed with immunoSEQ multiplex PCR; in TCRdb, only in-frame clones are kept and a portion is missing. The data show approximately 20,000 clones, approximately 44% seen once. The record originates from a study of siplizumab effects on memory and regulatory T cells. Looking at the study overall: Paired mixed lymphocyte reactions used siplizumab at about 1 ug/mL or no drug.

Cells of the mixed lymphocyte reaction were cocultured at 37 degrees C for over 5 days. The CDR3 has 14 amino acids. V was cut by 2 bases and J by 5 bases, with 10 bases left in between. The germline CDR1 and CDR2 sequences are MNHEY and SMNVEV (reference sequence). Overall study results and limits: Treatment with siplizumab left mappable alloreactive CD4+ clones averaging roughly 69% Treg-derived, compared with approximately 25% in controls.

The gene calls are TRBV27 and TRBJ1-5; TRBD1 might be the D (6 bases). This TCR came from a human donor in good health; the cells came from an allogeneic mixed lymphocyte reaction. Some clones in this sample may be carry-over from other donors' samples. Sequenced input: CFSE-low (dividing) CD4+ T cells sorted from an allogeneic mixed lymphocyte reaction. The CDR3 coding sequence is TGTGCCAGCAGTTTAAACGGGGGCCATCAGCCCCAGCATTTT. This gives the protein CASSLNGGHQPQHF.